This is a list of T cell receptor beta chains from one sample in a study of shared T cell receptors in the human thymus. TCRdb's table, derived via immunoSEQ multiplex PCR, lists solely in-frame clones and lacks some. The data contain hundreds of thousands of clones, about 90% of them singletons. The sample also formed part of further work on human thymus T cells.

The sequencing sample was made of thymocytes. All receptors derive from a boy less than two years old with a congenital heart defect. CDR3s include the opening cysteine and the closing phenylalanine or tryptophan. The D gene is left open where the match is weak. Expanded clones are given a class, and other clones once, few, many or no size at all.

J,V,size,D,CDR3,DNA
TRBJ2-1,TRBV6-5,.,.,CASSYLAGGRDNEQFF,TGTGCCAGCAGTTACCTCGCAGGGGGGCGAGATAATGAGCAGTTCTTC
TRBJ2-3,TRBV5-4,once,.,CASSPPGGATDFTDTQYF,TGTGCCAGCAGCCCTCCTGGTGGGGCAACAGATTTCACAGATACGCAGTATTTT
TRBJ1-3,TRBV7-8,.,.,CASSLGRQHDSGNTIYF,TGTGCCAGCAGCTTAGGGCGACAGCACGACTCTGGAAACACCATATATTTT
TRBJ2-7,TRBV30,.,.,CAWSVHSSYEQYF,TGTGCCTGGAGTGTACACAGCTCCTACGAGCAGTACTTC
TRBJ2-2,TRBV5-6,.,TRBD1,CASSFSRDRGTGELFF,TGTGCCAGCAGCTTCTCCCGGGACAGGGGAACCGGGGAGCTGTTTTTT
TRBJ2-3,TRBV19,once,TRBD2,CAGEGTRGTDTQYF,TGTGCTGGGGAAGGGACTAGAGGCACAGATACGCAGTATTTT
TRBJ2-1,TRBV30,.,TRBD2,CAWSLRGAAYNEQFF,TGTGCCTGGAGTTTGCGGGGGGCCGCCTACAATGAGCAGTTCTTC
TRBJ2-7,TRBV21-1,.,.,CASSKPPSTPGQVRYEQYF,TGTGCCAGCAGCAAGCCTCCCTCAACCCCGGGACAGGTTCGCTACGAGCAGTACTTC
TRBJ1-1,TRBV2,.,TRBD1,CASTPRDRGDEAFF,TGTGCCAGCACTCCCCGGGACAGGGGTGATGAAGCTTTCTTT
TRBJ2-7,TRBV28,.,TRBD2,CASSFQWGRVYEQYF,TGTGCCAGCAGTTTTCAGTGGGGGAGGGTTTACGAGCAGTACTTC
TRBJ2-3,TRBV19,.,TRBD1,CASRPGQGTDTQYF,TGTGCCAGTAGGCCGGGACAGGGGACAGATACGCAGTATTTT
TRBJ2-7,TRBV4-3,.,.,CASSSEITDYSYEQYF,TGCGCCAGCAGCTCAGAAATTACAGACTACTCCTACGAGCAGTACTTC
TRBJ2-1,TRBV21-1,.,.,CASSKVRQRNKSDYNEQFF,TGTGCCAGCAGCAAAGTGAGACAGCGAAACAAATCGGACTACAATGAGCAGTTCTTC
TRBJ2-1,TRBV6-5,.,TRBD2,CASSPRGTSNNEQFF,TGTGCCAGCAGCCCTCGCGGGACTAGTAACAATGAGCAGTTCTTC
TRBJ2-2,TRBV6-1,.,TRBD2,CASSDEGRDTGELFF,TGTGCCAGCAGCGACGAGGGGAGGGACACCGGGGAGCTGTTTTTT
TRBJ2-4,TRBV25-1,.,.,CASSSVGSLDKNIQYF,TGTGCCAGCAGTTCCGTGGGGAGCTTGGACAAAAACATTCAGTACTTC
TRBJ2-1,TRBV19,.,TRBD1,CASSIGGTGGRGEQFF,TGTGCCAGTAGTATAGGCGGGACAGGGGGCAGGGGTGAGCAGTTCTTC
TRBJ2-3,TRBV28,.,.,CASSRSGRGGTDTQYF,TGTGCCAGCAGTCGCAGTGGACGGGGTGGAACAGATACGCAGTATTTT
TRBJ1-3,TRBV28,.,.,CASSSLRGLSSGNTIYF,TGTGCCAGCAGTTCATTGAGAGGGTTAAGCTCTGGAAACACCATATATTTT
TRBJ2-3,TRBV4-1,.,.,CASSQEARDTDTQYF,TGCGCCAGCAGCCAAGAAGCGAGAGACACAGATACGCAGTATTTT
TRBJ1-6,TRBV10-3,.,.,CAICQGHDSPLHF,TGTGCCATCTGCCAGGGACATGATTCACCCCTCCACTTT
TRBJ2-2,TRBV7-8,once,TRBD1,CASGTGNTGELFF,TGTGCCAGCGGGACAGGGAACACCGGGGAGCTGTTTTTT
TRBJ2-5,TRBV19,.,.,CASSNAGTGDQETQYF,TGTGCCAGTAGTAATGCCGGGACTGGGGATCAAGAGACCCAGTACTTC
TRBJ1-3,TRBV6-5,few,.,CASSSLSGNTIYF,TGTGCCAGCAGTTCTCTCTCTGGAAACACCATATATTTT
TRBJ2-7,TRBV7-2,once,TRBD1,CASSILGTGTGEQYF,TGTGCCAGCAGCATACTGGGGACAGGGACGGGCGAGCAGTACTTC
TRBJ2-1,TRBV5-6,.,.,CASSLQGHEQFF,TGTGCCAGCAGCTTACAGGGCCATGAGCAGTTCTTC
TRBJ2-3,TRBV7-9,.,TRBD2,CASSSYTLAESTDTQYF,TGTGCCAGCAGCTCTTACACACTAGCGGAAAGCACAGATACGCAGTATTTT
TRBJ2-7,TRBV15,.,.,CATSRDLHFRAGPPTYEQYF,TGTGCCACCAGCAGAGACTTGCATTTCCGCGCTGGGCCCCCCACCTACGAGCAGTACTTC
TRBJ2-5,TRBV6-1,.,TRBD1,CASAEGAGETQYF,TGTGCCAGCGCCGAGGGGGCGGGAGAGACCCAGTACTTC
TRBJ2-3,TRBV4-3,.,.,CASSQDQWTGTDTQYF,TGCGCCAGCAGCCAAGATCAGTGGACAGGCACAGATACGCAGTATTTT
TRBJ2-3,TRBV5-1,.,TRBD2,CASSLGAGSPHTQYF,TGCGCCAGCAGCTTGGGAGCGGGGTCCCCTCATACGCAGTATTTT
TRBJ1-1,TRBV7-2,few,.,CASSFFPWRKNTEAFF,TGTGCCAGCAGCTTTTTTCCTTGGAGAAAGAACACTGAAGCTTTCTTT
TRBJ2-7,TRBV28,.,TRBD1,CATQTGLLYEQYF,TGTGCCACGCAGACAGGGCTTCTCTACGAGCAGTACTTC
TRBJ2-5,TRBV6-5,.,.,CASSHDKTIQETQYF,TGTGCCAGCAGCCACGATAAAACTATTCAAGAGACCCAGTACTTC
TRBJ2-7,TRBV12-5,.,TRBD1,CASGLTGTGVYEQYF,TGTGCTAGTGGTTTAACCGGGACAGGGGTGTACGAGCAGTACTTC
TRBJ2-7,TRBV5-1,once,TRBD1,CASSPRGAQGFSYEQYF,TGCGCCAGCAGCCCACGTGGGGCACAGGGGTTTTCCTACGAGCAGTACTTC
TRBJ2-7,TRBV29-1,.,TRBD2,CSVGVAGGEANEQYF,TGCAGCGTCGGGGTAGCGGGGGGGGAAGCCAACGAGCAGTACTTC
TRBJ2-3,TRBV19,.,TRBD2,CASSIKASGRWGTDTQYF,TGTGCCAGTAGTATAAAGGCTAGCGGGAGATGGGGCACAGATACGCAGTATTTT
TRBJ2-7,TRBV14,.,TRBD1,CASSQAETGFIYEQYF,TGTGCCAGCAGCCAAGCTGAGACAGGGTTCATCTACGAGCAGTACTTC
TRBJ2-1,TRBV10-3,.,TRBD2,CAISAPSTSGFDEQFF,TGTGCCATCAGTGCCCCGTCGACTAGCGGGTTCGATGAGCAGTTCTTC
TRBJ2-1,TRBV4-3,.,TRBD2,CASSQVPGLGYNEQFF,TGCGCCAGCAGCCAAGTACCGGGACTAGGTTACAATGAGCAGTTCTTC
TRBJ2-1,TRBV15,.,TRBD2,CATSRGELAGHNEQFF,TGTGCCACCAGCAGAGGGGAACTAGCGGGCCACAATGAGCAGTTCTTC
TRBJ2-1,TRBV4-1,few,.,CASSQERVYEQFF,TGCGCCAGCAGCCAAGAGAGGGTCTATGAGCAGTTCTTC
TRBJ1-4,TRBV14,.,.,CASSQGHSEKLFF,TGTGCCAGCAGCCAGGGGCATAGTGAAAAACTGTTTTTT
TRBJ1-2,TRBV28,.,.,CASLSDTSYGYTF,TGTGCCTCCTTGAGCGATACTTCCTATGGCTACACCTTC
TRBJ2-7,TRBV27,.,TRBD2,CASSLKGRLAGDYEQYF,TGTGCCAGCAGTTTAAAAGGGCGACTAGCGGGAGACTACGAGCAGTACTTC
TRBJ2-1,TRBV2,few,.,CASSTQGPYYNEQFF,TGTGCCAGCAGCACACAGGGCCCCTATTACAATGAGCAGTTCTTC